This T cell receptor (beta chain) was retrieved from a study of regulatory T cells in long-lasting Graves disease. Overall study findings and caveats: Persistent disease favored TRBV28, TRBJ1-2 and TRBJ2-5. It was possible that the small sample size reduced accuracy.

Construction of the TCR beta libraries employed iRepertoire HTBI primers in conjunction with Arm-PCR of CDR3 regions. TCRdb itself ran the multiplex PCR reads through MiXCR, one entry per CDR3 protein. The sample includes about 470,000 distinct CDR3 sequences, 20% to 25% of them seen just once. The ends were cut back, 3 bases at V and 1 base at J, with 12 bases in the middle. The CDR3 is made up of 15 amino acids. From germline, CDR1 is MDHEN and CDR2 SYDVKM. Stated time point: persistent/refractory GD, antithyroid drugs over 5 years with positive TRAb. TCR sequences were obtained from RNA taken from PBMCs. In Xi'an, China, an endocrinology department was the source of patients. This clonotype was seen at least ten times. Its target is not known.

The gene calls are TRBV28 and TRBJ1-2; D might be TRBD1 (5 bases). The source of this sequence is a female donor with Graves disease. Here the sequenced sample was peripheral blood mononuclear cells (PBMCs), taken when the disease was refractory, from a patient treated with antithyroid drugs. This chain's CDR3 is CASSLRGVVNYGYTF. The DNA of the CDR3 is TGTGCCAGCAGTTTGCGGGGGGTGGTTAACTATGGCTACACCTTC.